These 11 T cell receptor beta chains originate from one sample sequenced in a study of cytomegalovirus exposure and HLA in healthy donors. 60 Vbeta and 13 Jbeta primers were used in PCR. Repertoires were generated with immunoSEQ multiplex PCR, while TCRdb's copy carries only in-frame clones and drops some. The profile shows about 210,000 clones, around 80% of them singletons. Material: PBMCs. The receptors originated from a boy aged 5 to 17 in good health and CMV-seronegative.

The gene calls are TRBV10-3 and TRBJ2-2; 9 bases are a match to TRBD2. Germline assignment: CDR1 ENHRY and CDR2 SYGVKD. V gave up 2 bases and J gave up 11 bases; unmatched junction bases: 18. There are 18 residues in the CDR3. CDR3 loop: CAISERPGGGRAPHELFF. DNA of the CDR3: TGTGCCATCAGTGAGCGGCCGGGGGGCGGGAGGGCCCCCCACGAGCTGTTTTTT.

The chain employs TRBV7-9 and TRBJ2-7, with D possibly TRBD1 on 6 matching bases. The V end was cut by 3 bases, the J end by 0 bases, with 15 bases between. The V gene's germline CDR1 is SEHNR and CDR2 FQNEAQ (reference sequence). The CDR3 has 16 amino acids. The CDR3 DNA reads as TGTGCCAGCAGCTTTCCCCCCAGGGGAAGCTCCTACGAGCAGTACTTC. This sequence encodes CASSFPPRGSSYEQYF.

V is TRBV19 and J is TRBJ2-3; 8 nucleotides match TRBD2. After removal of 5 bases from V and 5 bases from J, the junction contained 15 bases not matched to a gene. From germline, CDR1 is LNHDA and CDR2 SQIVND (reference sequence). This CDR3 has 17 amino acids. Here the CDR3 DNA reads TGTGCCAGTAGTTCCATCTGGAGCGGGGGCCGGGGAGATACGCAGTATTTT. Translating it yields CASSSIWSGGRGDTQYF.

The chain joins TRBV29-1 to TRBJ1-5, with D possibly matching TRBD1 (6 bases). Germline loops: CDR1 SQVTM, CDR2 ANQGSEA. CDR3 length: 12 residues. The ends were cut back, 4 bases at V and 5 bases at J, with 9 bases in the middle. CDR3 nucleotide sequence: TGCAGCGTTGGGGACACCGATCAGCCCCAGCATTTT. Translated, it gives CSVGDTDQPQHF.

The J gene is TRBJ2-7, the V gene TRBV2, with TRBD2 identical over 9 bases. The length of the CDR3 is 16 residues. Germline values: CDR1 SNHLY, CDR2 FYNNEI. V was clipped by 6 bases and J by 6 bases; unmatched bases: 15. The CDR3 region is CASSRTWSGGLGEQYF. CDR3 DNA: TGTGCCAGCAGCCGCACCTGGAGCGGGGGGCTCGGCGAGCAGTACTTC. Supplemented by reference TRBV2 and TRBJ2-7, the full variable domain reads EPEVTQTPSHQVTQMGQEVILRCVPISNHLYFYWYRQILGQKVEFLVSFYNNEISEKSEIFDDQFSVERPDGSNFTLKIRSTKLEDSAMYFCASSRTWSGGLGEQYFGPGTRLTVT.

The chain has TRBV30 and TRBJ1-1, with a possible D match to TRBD1 (5 bases). Germline V gene sequence: CDR1 GTSNPN, CDR2 SVGIG (reference sequence). There are 11 residues in the CDR3. V gave up 3 bases and J gave up 6 bases, with 8 bases separating them. In nucleotides, the CDR3 is TGTGCCTGGAGGACCAGGGCTGAAGCTTTCTTT. This encodes CAWRTRAEAFF.

The chain links TRBV4-1 to TRBJ1-4; D is ambiguous. CDR3 length: 13 amino acids. Germline CDR1 MGHRA, CDR2 YSYEKL. The ends were cut back, 2 bases at V and 8 bases at J, with 9 bases in the middle. CDR3 DNA sequence: TGCGCCAGCAGCCAAATAAAACAAGAAAAACTGTTTTTT. Its translation is CASSQIKQEKLFF.

This clone occurred a few times. V usage is TRBV7-9 and J usage is TRBJ2-2, with 16 bases matching TRBD2. With 5 bases clipped from V and 6 bases from J, the junction kept 6 bases outside the gene matches. The germline V gene has CDR1 SEHNR and CDR2 FQNEAQ (reference sequence). The CDR3 covers 17 residues. This CDR3 is CASSLYGTSGRAGELFF. Here the CDR3 DNA reads TGTGCCAGCAGCCTATACGGGACTAGCGGGAGGGCCGGGGAGCTGTTTTTT.

The rearrangement uses TRBV15 and TRBJ2-1, with TRBD1 as a possible D gene (5 bases). Germline V gene data show CDR1 as LNHNV and CDR2 as YYDKDF (reference sequence). Between the trimmed V and J ends, which lost 0 bases and 6 bases, there was a span of 15 bases. The CDR3 runs 16 residues. The CDR3 spells CATSRDRQNKANEQFF. DNA for the CDR3: TGTGCCACCAGCAGAGATCGACAGAATAAGGCCAATGAGCAGTTCTTC.

V and J are TRBV9 and TRBJ1-2; D call uncertain. Germline loops: CDR1 SGDLS, CDR2 YYNGEE. The germline V and J ends were trimmed by 0 bases and 2 bases, with 11 bases remaining between them. The CDR3 contains 15 residues. This CDR3 reads CASSVETGKNYGYTF. The CDR3 DNA reads as TGTGCCAGCAGCGTAGAAACGGGAAAAAACTATGGCTACACCTTC.

The CDR3 DNA follows: TGTGCCAGCAGCCGCAACGGACAGATAGAGACCCAGTACTTC. Translated: CASSRNGQIETQYF. This chain connects TRBV13 to TRBJ2-5; weak D call: TRBD1 (6 bases). This CDR3 comprises 14 residues. The V and J ends lost 5 bases and 4 bases respectively, with 14 bases between them. Germline V gene sequence: CDR1 PRHDT, CDR2 FYEKMQ (reference sequence).